This record concerns one T cell receptor (beta chain) sequence. What this receptor recognizes is not known. An end of the junction differs from the germline gene, which may be a read error. This record belongs to a study of blood T cells in healthy people across ages (dated by TCRdb to about 2015). As for the study more broadly: In model experiments, template switching captured about one uniquely barcoded TCR beta cDNA molecule for every two T cells. To track age-related changes in TCR beta repertoire diversity, the study relied on deep sequencing normalized with unique cDNA molecular identifiers. The donors were divided into four age groups: young (average about 16 years), middle-aged (roughly 42), aged (roughly 60) and long-lived (around 80). The study analyzed two additional independent replicas of 1 million unique cDNA reads from the same blood draw for two donors, one aged 18 to 30 and one aged 80 or older.

Libraries were constructed by 5' RACE. The sample was run on an Illumina HiSeq 2500. A second PCR of roughly 6 to 11 cycles was performed with a sample-barcoded 5' primer and a J-beta primer mix. Each TCR beta cDNA molecule received a unique molecular identifier from a template-switch 5' adaptor carrying 12 random nucleotides. Each sample yielded at least 2.5 million CDR3-containing paired-end reads. First-strand cDNA was synthesized from all RNA with the Mint cDNA synthesis kit, primed by a TRBC-specific oligonucleotide. After uracil-DNA glycosylase treatment, a first 18-cycle PCR used universal primers M1SS and BC2_uni_R on all cDNA. The authors' pipeline ran thus. For normalization, 1 million high-quality reads, each with a distinct molecular identifier, were randomly selected from each sample. Instead of being binned into consensus sequences, reads with shared molecular identifiers were discarded. MiTCR, with a Q25 quality threshold and the strictest error-elimination algorithm, was used for CDR3 identification, clonotype clustering and error correction. Lower-bound total TCR beta diversity was estimated with a nonparametric unseen species model using Euler transformation. TCRdb trimmed the raw reads at Q25, called clones with MiXCR and kept productive beta chains. Rows merge per CDR3 protein into single entries with the most common DNA and genes. For this entry, the V and J calls and clone size follow TCRdb and not the study's own pipeline. The sample yields approximately 780,000 distinct CDR3 sequences; about a quarter were counted once. Roughly 3.1% of the sample is held by the ten biggest clonotypes.

Points the paper makes about the study in general: As age increased, observed TCR beta diversity per million T cells dropped in a roughly linear way, and a significant reduction was already evident by age about 40. Estimates of total diversity based on one million sequenced T cells were regarded as lower bounds and as underestimates. There was a strong correlation between observed TCR beta diversity and the percentage of naive T cells measured by flow cytometry. Compared with the aged group, more naive CD4+ T cells, fewer expanded clones and increased TCR diversity were shown by the long-lived group, suggesting age selection. Since profiling was done on bulk unsorted PBMCs, naive and antigen-experienced compartments could not be conclusively compared. Because donor CMV infection status was unknown, age-related changes in expanded clonotypes were potentially confounded.

The CDR3 covers 16 residues, taking in both the cysteine and the phenylalanine. The DNA shown is the 48-base CDR3, in frame from base 1. The germline V gene gives CDR1 as SGHVS and CDR2 as FQNEAQ. Systemically healthy Caucasian individuals from Russia, 35 to 50 in total and aged roughly 6 to 95 years, were included as donors. Approximately 9 milliliters of peripheral blood were collected from each donor into EDTA-treated Vacutainer tubes. PBMCs were isolated by Ficoll-Paque density-gradient centrifugation, with at least 7 million obtained per sample. Total RNA was extracted from PBMCs with Trizol reagent, with at least 6 micrograms obtained per sample. For every donor, an aliquot of PBMCs went through flow cytometry to measure the percentages of naive CD45RAhigh/CD27high T cells. The data were also submitted as part of a second study, on T cells of mothers and their children. The second source states: The donors were nine systemically healthy Caucasian individuals, made up of three mothers and their six children. cDNA synthesis consumed the entire amount of extracted RNA, loaded at about 1.5 ug RNA in each 15 ul reaction. In the second PCR, sample barcodes and 2-4 random nucleotides were introduced via the M1S primer. Each mother yielded over 9 million TCR beta CDR3 reads and each child about 3 million reads. Thymic selection similarly shapes TCR recombination output in related and unrelated pairs, with minor effect from inherited differences. Related mother-child pairs always showed normalized repertoire overlap that was slightly higher than in unrelated mother-child pairs, though the difference was never significant. No persistent microchimeric T cell clones were detected, at a sensitivity of roughly 99 clones per million clonotypes. To look for features that set related mother-child pairs apart from unrelated individuals, the researchers ran deep NGS to compare the TCR beta repertoires of mothers and children. On average, the children were roughly 11 +/- 4 years old, while the mothers were approximately 41 +/- 4 years old. After adapter ligation was performed with NEBNext reagents, the libraries were sequenced on an Illumina HiSeq 2000 with 100+100 nt paired-end reads. To prevent cross-contamination, the mother and child libraries were prepared one month apart and sequenced in separate runs. For each donor, somewhere between 500,000 and 2,000,000 distinct TCR beta clonotypes were identified. Naive TCR beta clonotypes were estimated from low-frequency clonotypes matched to each donor's FACS-determined naive share, without sorting.

Sequencing input: blood. The chain employs TRBV7-8 and TRBJ2-1, with 7 middle bases fitting TRBD1. This clonotype originated in a boy younger than 18 in good health. The encoded CDR3 is CASSSSHRGPHNAQFF. The DNA sequence is TGTGCCAGCAGCTCCTCTCACAGGGGCCCCCACAATGCGCAGTTCTTC.